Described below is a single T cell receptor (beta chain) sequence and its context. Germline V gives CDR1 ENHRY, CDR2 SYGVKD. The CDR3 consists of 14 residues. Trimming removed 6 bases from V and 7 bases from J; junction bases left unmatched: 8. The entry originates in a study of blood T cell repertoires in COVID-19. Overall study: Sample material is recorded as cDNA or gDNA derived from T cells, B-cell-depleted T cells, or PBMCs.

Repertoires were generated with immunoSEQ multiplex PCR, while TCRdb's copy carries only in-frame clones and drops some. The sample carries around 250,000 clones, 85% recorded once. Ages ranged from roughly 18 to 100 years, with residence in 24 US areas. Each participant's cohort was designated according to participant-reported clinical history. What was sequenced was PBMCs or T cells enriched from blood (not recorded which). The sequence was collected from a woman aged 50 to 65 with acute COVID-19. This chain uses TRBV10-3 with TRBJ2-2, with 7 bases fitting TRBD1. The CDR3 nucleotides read TGTGCCATCAGGGCCGGGACAGAGGGCGGGGAGCTGTTTTTT. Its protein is CAIRAGTEGGELFF.